The rows below give T cell receptor beta chains drawn from one sample of a study of shared clonotypes between healthy human individuals. Measured with immunoSEQ multiplex PCR; TCRdb has only the in-frame clones, and not every one. This sample carries approximately 2,000,000 clones, around 93% of them seen once, and the ten largest clones take around 0.4%. The material sequenced was naive CD4+ T cells from PBMCs. These receptor sequences come from a man between 18 and 29 years old in good health. Some clones in this sample may be carry-over from other donors' samples. The CDR3 runs from the conserved cysteine through the conserved F or W. A D gene is named only where the DNA matches it firmly. The size field is filled for only some rows; it gives once, few, many or a size class.

d_gene: .; len: 17; abundance: once; v_gene: TRBV28; j_gene: TRBJ2-1; CDR3nt: TGTGCCAGCAGTTTGGCTGGGACTCCCTTCCTCTACAATGAGCAGTTCTTC; CDR3aa: CASSLAGTPFLYNEQFF
d_gene: .; len: 14; abundance: .; v_gene: TRBV7-9; j_gene: TRBJ1-1; CDR3nt: TGTGCCAGCAGCGCCCGTCATGGTGGTTCTGAAGCTTTCTTT; CDR3aa: CASSARHGGSEAFF
d_gene: .; len: 13; abundance: .; v_gene: TRBV6-1; j_gene: TRBJ1-2; CDR3nt: TGTGCCAGCAAAAGGAAAAGGCTTAATGGCTACACCTTC; CDR3aa: CASKRKRLNGYTF
d_gene: TRBD1; len: 12; abundance: .; v_gene: TRBV30; j_gene: TRBJ2-3; CDR3nt: TGTGCCTGGAGTGTACAGGGGGGAGTGGAGTATTTT; CDR3aa: CAWSVQGGVEYF
d_gene: .; len: 15; abundance: .; v_gene: TRBV5-1; j_gene: TRBJ1-4; CDR3nt: TGCGCCAGCAGGGTGGCGGTTGGAACTAATGAAAAACTGTTTTTT; CDR3aa: CASRVAVGTNEKLFF
d_gene: .; len: 16; abundance: .; v_gene: TRBV18; j_gene: TRBJ2-7; CDR3nt: TGTGCCAGCTCACCTGCCGCAGGGGTCGTAAGCTACGAGCAGTACTTC; CDR3aa: CASSPAAGVVSYEQYF
d_gene: .; len: 12; abundance: .; v_gene: TRBV29-1; j_gene: TRBJ1-1; CDR3nt: TGCAGCGTTGATAAAAGATGGGGCGAAGCTTTCTTT; CDR3aa: CSVDKRWGEAFF
d_gene: TRBD1; len: 15; abundance: .; v_gene: TRBV5-4; j_gene: TRBJ1-1; CDR3nt: TGTGCCAGCAGCGAAACCGGGACAGCGAACACTGAAGCTTTCTTT; CDR3aa: CASSETGTANTEAFF
d_gene: TRBD2; len: 17; abundance: .; v_gene: TRBV5-1; j_gene: TRBJ2-5; CDR3nt: TGCGCCAGCAGCTTGGGGGCGGGAGCCCTCAGCGGGGAGACCCAGTACTTC; CDR3aa: CASSLGAGALSGETQYF
d_gene: .; len: 12; abundance: .; v_gene: TRBV9; j_gene: TRBJ2-3; CDR3nt: TGTGCCAGCAACACGTGGGGGGATACGCAGTATTTT; CDR3aa: CASNTWGDTQYF
d_gene: TRBD2; len: 17; abundance: .; v_gene: TRBV5-4; j_gene: TRBJ2-2; CDR3nt: TGTGCCAGCAGCCCACCGGGACTACAATCGAACACCGGGGAGCTGTTTTTT; CDR3aa: CASSPPGLQSNTGELFF
d_gene: .; len: 11; abundance: .; v_gene: TRBV20-1; j_gene: TRBJ2-7; CDR3nt: TGCAGTGCTAAGCTGGGTGGGGAGCAGTACTTC; CDR3aa: CSAKLGGEQYF
d_gene: .; len: 13; abundance: .; v_gene: TRBV7-2; j_gene: TRBJ1-2; CDR3nt: TGTGCCAGCAGTTTCGAGCAGGGTCGAGGCTACACCTTC; CDR3aa: CASSFEQGRGYTF
d_gene: .; len: 16; abundance: .; v_gene: TRBV2; j_gene: TRBJ2-2; CDR3nt: TGTGCCAGCAGTGGGCTAGGACACCTAAACACCGGGGAGCTGTTTTTT; CDR3aa: CASSGLGHLNTGELFF
d_gene: TRBD1; len: 16; abundance: .; v_gene: TRBV7-7; j_gene: TRBJ2-5; CDR3nt: TGTGCCAGCAGCCCCTTGGGCAGGGGGCGAGGTGAGACCCAGTACTTC; CDR3aa: CASSPLGRGRGETQYF
d_gene: .; len: 16; abundance: .; v_gene: TRBV7-2; j_gene: TRBJ2-2; CDR3nt: TGTGCCAGCAGCTTTTACGAGGGAGTGAGGACCGGGGAGCTGTTTTTT; CDR3aa: CASSFYEGVRTGELFF
d_gene: .; len: 13; abundance: once; v_gene: TRBV28; j_gene: TRBJ2-2; CDR3nt: TGTGCCAGCAGTTTCCCCAGGGCCGGGGAGCTGTTTTTT; CDR3aa: CASSFPRAGELFF
d_gene: TRBD2; len: 15; abundance: .; v_gene: TRBV18; j_gene: TRBJ2-1; CDR3nt: TGTGCCAGCTCACAGGGACTAGCGGGAGGACATGAGCAGTTCTTC; CDR3aa: CASSQGLAGGHEQFF
d_gene: .; len: 14; abundance: .; v_gene: TRBV28; j_gene: TRBJ1-4; CDR3nt: TGTGCCAGCAGTTCCGGACAGTTTAATGAAAAACTGTTTTTT; CDR3aa: CASSSGQFNEKLFF
d_gene: TRBD2; len: 16; abundance: .; v_gene: TRBV7-2; j_gene: TRBJ2-2; CDR3nt: TGTGCCAGCAGCTTAGCTAGCGGGAGAAGGACCGGGGAGCTGTTTTTT; CDR3aa: CASSLASGRRTGELFF
d_gene: .; len: 14; abundance: .; v_gene: TRBV5-1; j_gene: TRBJ2-1; CDR3nt: TGCGCCAGCAGCACCGGGAGTCCCGGGGGTGAGCAGTTCTTC; CDR3aa: CASSTGSPGGEQFF
d_gene: .; len: 15; abundance: .; v_gene: TRBV19; j_gene: TRBJ2-7; CDR3nt: TGTGCCAGTAGTTTGATACCGGGCCGGTCCTACGAGCAGTACTTC; CDR3aa: CASSLIPGRSYEQYF
d_gene: .; len: 13; abundance: once; v_gene: TRBV5-1; j_gene: TRBJ2-1; CDR3nt: TGCGCCAGCAGCTTTGGTCGTTACAATGAGCAGTTCTTC; CDR3aa: CASSFGRYNEQFF
d_gene: TRBD2; len: 16; abundance: .; v_gene: TRBV5-1; j_gene: TRBJ2-3; CDR3nt: TGCGCCAGCAGCTTGGGGACTAGCGGGAGGGGAGGTACGCAGTATTTT; CDR3aa: CASSLGTSGRGGTQYF
d_gene: .; len: 15; abundance: .; v_gene: TRBV5-4; j_gene: TRBJ1-1; CDR3nt: TGTGCCAGCAGCTTGGGTTCGGGCCCGAACACTGAAGCTTTCTTT; CDR3aa: CASSLGSGPNTEAFF